This TCR beta chain was profiled in a study of blood T cell repertoires in COVID-19. The wider study: COVID-19 samples from acute and convalescent phases originated in the United States, Italy and Spain. PBMCs, B-cell-depleted T cells, or T cells provided the cDNA or gDNA that made up the material.

Study processing details: How many nucleated cells were present was estimated from reference gene primer amplification. The repertoire was sequenced with immunoSEQ multiplex PCR; TCRdb's copy has only in-frame clones and lacks some. That table is the source of V, J and clone size, and D and trimming were worked out from the DNA. The table has 11,000 or so clones, approximately 80% seen once; the top ten hold around 45%. Looked up from germline, CDR1 is SGHDT and CDR2 is YYEEEE. There are 12 residues in the CDR3. V lost 1 base, J lost 4 bases, and 3 bases lay in between. V usage is TRBV5-6 and J usage is TRBJ2-1; the D is unclear. The TCR was taken from a man at least 80 years old with acute or convalescent COVID-19. Sequences were obtained from peripheral blood. CDR3 coding DNA: TGTGCCAGCAGCTTGTATTACAATGAGCAGTTCTTC. Translated: CASSLYYNEQFF.